Sequencing of this T cell receptor beta chain was carried out in a study of blood T cell repertoires in COVID-19. Study as a whole: COVID-19 samples collected from the United States, Italy and Spain covered acute and convalescent phases. Sources were T cells, B-cell-depleted T cells, or PBMCs; the material itself was cDNA or gDNA.

The ends were cut back, 3 bases at V and 8 bases at J, with 10 bases in the middle. This CDR3 comprises 13 residues. Germline lookup yields CDR1 LNHDA and CDR2 SQIVND (reference sequence). In the authors' workflow: Researchers report that nucleated cell counts were estimated from reference gene primer amplification. Sequencing was performed with immunoSEQ multiplex PCR; in TCRdb, only in-frame clones are kept and a portion is missing. Clonal size and the V and J genes are those of that table, whereas D and trimming came from the DNA. Of under 300,000 clones listed, about 85% are singletons. The chain couples TRBV19 to TRBJ2-2, with a weak D call TRBD2 (5 bases). The sequenced sample consisted of peripheral blood. The receptor was isolated from a human donor in a cohort sampled during active COVID-19. CDR3: CASSIYGDGELFF. The CDR3 DNA is TGTGCCAGTAGTATCTACGGGGATGGGGAGCTGTTTTTT.